One T cell receptor (beta chain) is described in this entry. As yet, its antigen is unknown. The sample comes from a study of human T cells and chemical hapten exposure. Study-wide context: Investigators sensitized around 2 cm by around 2 cm of upper inner arm skin with 2% DPC. There were weekly diphenylcyclopropenone doses to the scalp for patients throughout the roughly 24-week study.

MiXCR, applied by TCRdb to the RACE reads, yields one record per CDR3 protein. The table has 190,000 or so distinct CDR3 sequences, around 25% seen once. Documented time point: patch test 3, about 24 weeks after DPC sensitization. Stated treatment: therapeutic diphenylcyclopropenone sensitization with weekly scalp DPC. The CDR3 consists of 15 residues. Germline lookup yields CDR1 SQVTM and CDR2 ANQGSEA. The ends lost 6 bases at V and 1 base at J; junction bases unmatched: 10. Study-wide results and caveats: TCRs at high frequency, those above 1 in 1000, did not change with DPC sensitization. Expanded TCRs made up significantly more big CDR3 similarity clusters than controls did.

The TCR comes from a woman in her thirties or forties with alopecia areata. Some clones in this sample may be carry-over from other donors' samples. The sample consisted of whole blood, taken in connection with sensitization to the hapten diphenylcyclopropenone (DPC). V usage is TRBV29-1 and J usage is TRBJ1-1; 8 positions match TRBD1. For the CDR3, the DNA is TGCAGCGTGGTTAGGACAGGGTACGCGAACACTGAAGCTTTCTTT. It codes for CSVVRTGYANTEAFF.